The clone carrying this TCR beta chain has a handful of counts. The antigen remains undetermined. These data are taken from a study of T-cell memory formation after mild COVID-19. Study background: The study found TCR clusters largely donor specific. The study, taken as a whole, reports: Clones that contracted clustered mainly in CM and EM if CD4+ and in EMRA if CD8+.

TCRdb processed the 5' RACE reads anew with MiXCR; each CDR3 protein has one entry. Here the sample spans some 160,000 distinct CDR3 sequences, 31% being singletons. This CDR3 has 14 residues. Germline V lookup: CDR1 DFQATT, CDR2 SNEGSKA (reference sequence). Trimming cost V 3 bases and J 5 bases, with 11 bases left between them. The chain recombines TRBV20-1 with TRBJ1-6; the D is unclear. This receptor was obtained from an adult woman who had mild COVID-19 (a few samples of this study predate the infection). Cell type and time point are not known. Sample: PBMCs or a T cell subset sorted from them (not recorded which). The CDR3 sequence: CSASEDGNNSPLHF. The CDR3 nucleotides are TGCAGTGCTAGCGAAGACGGAAATAATTCACCCCTCCACTTT.